Presented here are 9 T cell receptor beta chains from one specimen sequenced in a study of cytomegalovirus exposure and HLA in healthy donors. Use of 60 Vbeta and 13 Jbeta primers characterized the PCR. Here immunoSEQ multiplex PCR was the method, and the copy in TCRdb shows in-frame clones only, minus some. This sample has about 130,000 clones, with roughly 82% found just once. The sequenced material came from PBMCs. These receptor sequences come from a boy aged 10-17 years in good health and CMV-seronegative.

The chain couples TRBV6-1 to TRBJ1-1, with D tentatively TRBD1 (5 bases). CDR3 size: 14 residues. The V end was cut by 3 bases, the J end by 7 bases, with 15 bases between. CDR1 is MNHNS, CDR2 SASEGT, per germline. CDR3 amino acids: CASSETGDWGEAFF. The CDR3 bases are TGTGCCAGCAGTGAGACGGGGGATTGGGGTGAAGCTTTCTTT.

CDR3 loop: CASSLREGTSGTVDTQYF. The CDR3 DNA sequence: TGTGCCAGCAGCTTACGGGAGGGGACTAGCGGGACTGTAGATACGCAGTATTTT. V is TRBV7-2 and J is TRBJ2-3; TRBD2 aligns across 13 bases. The germline gives CDR1 SGHTA, CDR2 FQGNSA. The CDR3 consists of 18 residues. J lost 5 bases, V lost 2 bases, and 10 bases had no gene match.

The chain recombines TRBV6-5 with TRBJ1-4; D is undetermined. The V and J ends lost 6 bases and 4 bases respectively, with 12 bases between them. Germline V gives CDR1 MNHEY, CDR2 SVGAGI. This CDR3 is 14 amino acids long. CDR3 in amino acids: CASSTAGGNEKLFF. CDR3 nucleotide sequence: TGTGCCAGCAGCACCGCGGGAGGTAATGAAAAACTGTTTTTT.

This chain links TRBV29-1 with TRBJ2-7; perhaps TRBD2 as D (7 bases). The germline V gene has CDR1 SQVTM and CDR2 ANQGSEA. V lost 6 bases, J lost 5 bases, and 20 bases lay in between. This CDR3 region has 14 residues. CDR3 sequence: CSVFGGLHSHEQYF. CDR3 in DNA: TGCAGCGTCTTCGGGGGGCTACATAGCCACGAGCAGTACTTC.

This chain joins TRBV27 and TRBJ2-5, with 11 positions matching TRBD1. The J call may be in error: the DNA end matches TRBJ2-7 better. This CDR3 contains 14 residues. Germline CDR1 MNHEY, CDR2 SMNVEV (reference sequence). The CDR3 DNA reads TGTGCCAGCAGTCTATGGACAGGGGGCGACGAGCAGTACTTC. It encodes CASSLWTGGDEQYF.

This clone appeared once. This chain connects TRBV27 to TRBJ1-2, with a weak D call TRBD1 (6 bases). Looked up from germline, CDR1 is MNHEY and CDR2 is SMNVEV (reference sequence). The V end was cut by 5 bases, the J end by 4 bases, with 26 bases between. This CDR3 is built from 18 residues. As DNA, the CDR3 is TGTGCCAGCAGTACCTCCGCAGGGGCAGCCCAAGCCGTCTATGGCTACACCTTC. Amino acid sequence: CASSTSAGAAQAVYGYTF.

V usage is TRBV7-2 and J usage is TRBJ2-1, with D possibly matching TRBD1 (5 bases). V gave up 5 bases and J gave up 8 bases, with 16 bases separating them. CDR1 and CDR2 (germline): SGHTA, FQGNSA. This CDR3 region has 14 residues. The CDR3 nucleotides are TGTGCCAGCAGCCCCAATCAGGGATACGATGAGCAGTTCTTC. Amino acid sequence: CASSPNQGYDEQFF.

The chain joins TRBV7-9 to TRBJ2-3; D is perhaps TRBD2 (6 bases). There are 13 residues in the CDR3. CDR1 is SEHNR and CDR2 is FQNEAQ in the germline V gene (reference sequence). V lost 6 bases and J lost 6, with 13 bases in between. In DNA, the CDR3 is TGTGCCAGCAGTCCTCCTAGCGCCGATACGCAGTATTTT. This codes for CASSPPSADTQYF. The complete variable domain, with remaining parts taken from reference TRBV7-9 and TRBJ2-3, reads DTGVSQNPRHKITKRGQNVTFRCDPISEHNRLYWYRQTLGQGPEFLTYFQNEAQLEKSRLLSDRFSAERPKGSFSTLEIQRTEQGDSAMYLCASSPPSADTQYFGPGTRLTVL.

This clone was counted a single time. The chain employs TRBV4-2 and TRBJ2-5, with 9 bases that match TRBD2. Germline V gives CDR1 LGHNA, CDR2 YNFKEQ. Trimming removed 4 bases from V and 4 bases from J; junction bases left unmatched: 7. This CDR3 is 15 amino acids long. CDR3: CASSPWTSELETQYF. The CDR3 DNA sequence: TGTGCCAGCAGCCCCTGGACTAGCGAGTTAGAGACCCAGTACTTC.